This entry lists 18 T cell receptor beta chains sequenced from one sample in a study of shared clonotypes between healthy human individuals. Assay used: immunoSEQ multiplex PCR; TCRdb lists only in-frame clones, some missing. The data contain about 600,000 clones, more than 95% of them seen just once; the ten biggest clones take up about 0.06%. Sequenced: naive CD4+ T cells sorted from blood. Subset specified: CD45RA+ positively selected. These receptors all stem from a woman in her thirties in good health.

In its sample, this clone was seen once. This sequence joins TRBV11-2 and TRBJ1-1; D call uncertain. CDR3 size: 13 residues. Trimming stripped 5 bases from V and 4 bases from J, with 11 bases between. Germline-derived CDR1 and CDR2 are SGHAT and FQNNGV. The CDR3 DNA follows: TGTGCCAGCAGCCCCGCTTACAGCACTGAAGCTTTCTTT. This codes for CASSPAYSTEAFF.

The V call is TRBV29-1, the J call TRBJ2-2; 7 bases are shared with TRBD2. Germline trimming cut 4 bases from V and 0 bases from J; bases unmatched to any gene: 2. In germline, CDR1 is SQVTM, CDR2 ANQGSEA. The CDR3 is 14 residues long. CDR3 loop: CSVGLAANTGELFF. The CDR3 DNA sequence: TGCAGCGTTGGGCTAGCGGCGAACACCGGGGAGCTGTTTTTT.

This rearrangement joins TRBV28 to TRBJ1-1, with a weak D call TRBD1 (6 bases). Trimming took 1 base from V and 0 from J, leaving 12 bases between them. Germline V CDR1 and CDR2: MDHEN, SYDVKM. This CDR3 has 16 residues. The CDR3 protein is CASSLLQWGLNTEAFF. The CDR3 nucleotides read TGTGCCAGCAGTTTATTACAGTGGGGGCTGAACACTGAAGCTTTCTTT.

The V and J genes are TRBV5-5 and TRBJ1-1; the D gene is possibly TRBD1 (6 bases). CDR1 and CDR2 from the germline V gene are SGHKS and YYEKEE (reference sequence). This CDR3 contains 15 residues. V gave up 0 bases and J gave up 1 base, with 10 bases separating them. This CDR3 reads CASSLEGQSNTEAFF. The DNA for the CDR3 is TGTGCCAGCAGCTTGGAAGGACAGTCGAACACTGAAGCTTTCTTT. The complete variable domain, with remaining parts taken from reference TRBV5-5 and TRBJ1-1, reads DAGVTQSPTHLIKTRGQQVTLRCSPISGHKSVSWYQQVLGQGPQFIFQYYEKEERGRGNFPDRFSARQFPNYSSELNVNALLLGDSALYLCASSLEGQSNTEAFFGQGTRLTVV.

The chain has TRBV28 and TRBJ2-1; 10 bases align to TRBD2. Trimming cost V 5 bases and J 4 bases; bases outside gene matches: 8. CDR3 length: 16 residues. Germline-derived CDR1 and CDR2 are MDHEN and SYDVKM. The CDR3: CASSLTGTSVYNEQFF. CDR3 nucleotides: TGTGCCAGCAGTCTAACCGGGACTAGCGTGTACAATGAGCAGTTCTTC.

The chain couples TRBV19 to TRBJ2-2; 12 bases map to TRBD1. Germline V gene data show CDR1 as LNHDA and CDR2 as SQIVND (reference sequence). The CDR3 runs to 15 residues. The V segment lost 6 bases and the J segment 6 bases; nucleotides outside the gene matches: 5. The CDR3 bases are TGTGCCAGTAGAGCCGGGACAGGGGGCCCCGGGGAGCTGTTTTTT. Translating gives CASRAGTGGPGELFF.

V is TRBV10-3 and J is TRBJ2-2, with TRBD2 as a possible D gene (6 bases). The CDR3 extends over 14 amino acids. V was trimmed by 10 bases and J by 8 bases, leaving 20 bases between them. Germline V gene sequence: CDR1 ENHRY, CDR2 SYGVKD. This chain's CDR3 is CASTSGGLPGELFF. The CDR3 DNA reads TGTGCCAGCACTTCAGGAGGGCTTCCAGGGGAGCTGTTTTTT.

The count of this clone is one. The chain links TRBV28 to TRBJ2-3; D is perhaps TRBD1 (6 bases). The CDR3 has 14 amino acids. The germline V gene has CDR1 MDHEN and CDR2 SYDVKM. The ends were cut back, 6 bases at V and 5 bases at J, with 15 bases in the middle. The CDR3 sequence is CASRATGWRDTQYF. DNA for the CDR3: TGTGCCAGCAGGGCCACAGGGTGGAGAGATACGCAGTATTTT.

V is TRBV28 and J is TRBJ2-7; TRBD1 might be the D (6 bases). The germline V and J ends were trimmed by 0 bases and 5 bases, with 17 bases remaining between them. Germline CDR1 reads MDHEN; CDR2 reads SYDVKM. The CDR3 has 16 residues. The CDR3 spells CASSLWWDNKPNEQYF. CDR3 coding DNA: TGTGCCAGCAGTTTATGGTGGGACAACAAACCAAACGAGCAGTACTTC.

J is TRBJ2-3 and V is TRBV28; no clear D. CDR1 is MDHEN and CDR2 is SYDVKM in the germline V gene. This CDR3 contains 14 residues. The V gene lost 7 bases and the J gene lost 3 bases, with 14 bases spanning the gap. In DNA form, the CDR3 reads TGTGCCAGCATCCAGTACCCCGGGACAGATACGCAGTATTTT. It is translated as CASIQYPGTDTQYF.

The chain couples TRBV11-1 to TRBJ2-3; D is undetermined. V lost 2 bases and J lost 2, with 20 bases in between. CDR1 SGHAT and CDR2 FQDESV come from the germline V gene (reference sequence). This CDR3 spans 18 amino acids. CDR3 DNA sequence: TGTGCCAGCAGCTTACTGATGAAGACTCGGAGCTTCACAGATACGCAGTATTTT. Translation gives CASSLLMKTRSFTDTQYF. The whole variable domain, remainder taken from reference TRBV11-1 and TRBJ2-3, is EAEVAQSPRYKITEKSQAVAFWCDPISGHATLYWYRQILGQGPELLVQFQDESVVDDSQLPKDRFSAERLKGVDSTLKIQPAELGDSAMYLCASSLLMKTRSFTDTQYFGPGTRLTVL.

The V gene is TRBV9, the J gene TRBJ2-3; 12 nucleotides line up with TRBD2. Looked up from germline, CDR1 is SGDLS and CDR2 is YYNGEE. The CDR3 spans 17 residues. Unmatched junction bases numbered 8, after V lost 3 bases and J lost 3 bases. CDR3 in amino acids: CASSARLAGVGTDTQYF. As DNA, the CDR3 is TGTGCCAGCAGCGCGCGACTAGCGGGAGTGGGGACAGATACGCAGTATTTT.

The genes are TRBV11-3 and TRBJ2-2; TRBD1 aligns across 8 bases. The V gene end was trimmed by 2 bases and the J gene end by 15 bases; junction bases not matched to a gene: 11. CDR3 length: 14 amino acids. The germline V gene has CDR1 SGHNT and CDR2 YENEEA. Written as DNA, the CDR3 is TGTGCCAGCAGCTTATTTATGACCGGGACAGGAATGTTTTTT. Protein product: CASSLFMTGTGMFF.

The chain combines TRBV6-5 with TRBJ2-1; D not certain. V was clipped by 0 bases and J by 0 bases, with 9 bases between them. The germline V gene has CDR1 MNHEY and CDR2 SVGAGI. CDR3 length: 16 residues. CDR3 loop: CASSYSSVGSYNEQFF. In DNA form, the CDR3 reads TGTGCCAGCAGTTACTCGTCCGTGGGCTCCTACAATGAGCAGTTCTTC.

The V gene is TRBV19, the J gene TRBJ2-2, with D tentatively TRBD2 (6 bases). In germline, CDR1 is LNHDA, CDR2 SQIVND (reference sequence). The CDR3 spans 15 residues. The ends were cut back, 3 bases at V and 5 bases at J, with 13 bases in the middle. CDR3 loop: CASSILGRGTGELFF. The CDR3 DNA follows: TGTGCCAGTAGTATCCTAGGCCGGGGGACCGGGGAGCTGTTTTTT. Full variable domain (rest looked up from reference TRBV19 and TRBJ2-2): DGGITQSPKYLFRKEGQNVTLSCEQNLNHDAMYWYRQDPGQGLRLIYYSQIVNDFQKGDIAEGYSVSREKKESFPLTVTSAQKNPTAFYLCASSILGRGTGELFFGEGSRLTVL.

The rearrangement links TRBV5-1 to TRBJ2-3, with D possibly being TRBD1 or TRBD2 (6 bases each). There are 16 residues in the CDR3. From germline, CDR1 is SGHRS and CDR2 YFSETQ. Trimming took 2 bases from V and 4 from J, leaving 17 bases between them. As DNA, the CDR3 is TGCGCCAGCAGCTTCGGGGGCAGTAATGACCCAGATACGCAGTATTTT. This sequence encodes CASSFGGSNDPDTQYF.

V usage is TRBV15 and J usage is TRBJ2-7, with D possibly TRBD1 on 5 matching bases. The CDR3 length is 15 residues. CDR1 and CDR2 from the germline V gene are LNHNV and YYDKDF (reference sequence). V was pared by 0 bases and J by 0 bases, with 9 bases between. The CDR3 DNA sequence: TGTGCCACCAGCAGAGAACAGGACCCCTCCTACGAGCAGTACTTC. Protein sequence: CATSREQDPSYEQYF.

The CDR3 nucleotides read TGTGCCAGCAGTGAATCCGGGGGACTATTCCACGAGCAGTACTTC. Translated: CASSESGGLFHEQYF. The chain couples TRBV25-1 to TRBJ2-7, with 7 bases lining up with TRBD2. The junction had 8 bases not matched to a gene; V was cut back by 1 base and J by 5 bases. The CDR3 is 15 amino acids. CDR1 is MGHDK, CDR2 SYGVNS, per germline.